One and the same sample provided the 15 T cell receptor beta chains below, sequenced in a study of beta chain features in type 1 diabetes. Study-level findings and limits: Across all four CD4+ subsets, people with type 1 diabetes showed modestly shorter TCRB CDR3s.

The isolated RNA, all of it, was reverse transcribed, so expressed TCRB transcripts were what got sequenced. Here immunoSEQ multiplex PCR was the method, and the copy in TCRdb shows in-frame clones only, minus some. This sample has about 120,000 clones; 17% occur once, and the top ten carry approximately 2.5%. Their recognized antigens are unknown. Sequenced sample: central memory CD4+ T cells from blood. The receptors were gathered from a man younger than 35 with type 1 diabetes.

V is TRBV7-2 and J is TRBJ2-5; D ambiguous. This CDR3 is built from 14 residues. The germline CDR1 and CDR2 sequences are SGHTA and FQGNSA. With 4 bases removed from V and 1 base from J, the gap between germline ends came to 10 bases. CDR3 protein: CASSSGSTQETQYF. The CDR3 nucleotides are TGTGCCAGCAGCTCGGGCTCTACCCAAGAGACCCAGTACTTC.

This clone was observed a few times. The J gene is TRBJ2-7, the V gene TRBV5-6; 7 positions match TRBD2. Germline CDR1 is SGHDT and CDR2 is YYEEEE. V trimming: 4 bases; J trimming: 2 bases; junction bases outside the gene matches: 9. The CDR3 consists of 15 residues. CDR3 residues: CASSPPGRATYEQYF. CDR3 coding DNA: TGTGCCAGCAGCCCTCCGGGGAGGGCCACCTACGAGCAGTACTTC.

This clone was counted between two and nine times. The J gene is TRBJ1-1, the V gene TRBV12-5; perhaps TRBD1 as D (5 bases). This CDR3 spans 17 amino acids. Trimming removed 4 bases at V and 1 base at J, with 19 bases between. Germline CDR1 and CDR2: LGHNT and FRNRAP. This CDR3 is CASGYYRYRRQNTEAFF. The CDR3 region has the DNA TGTGCTAGTGGTTACTACCGGTACAGGCGACAGAACACTGAAGCTTTCTTT.

This clone was detected a few times. The chain carries TRBV5-1 and TRBJ2-5; D possibly corresponds to TRBD2 (6 bases). V lost 0 bases and J lost 0, with 9 bases in between. The CDR3 spans 15 residues. Germline V gives CDR1 SGHRS, CDR2 YFSETQ. The chain's CDR3 is CASSLGGLYQETQYF. DNA for the CDR3: TGCGCCAGCAGCTTGGGGGGACTGTACCAAGAGACCCAGTACTTC.

This clone has just a few counts. The chain uses TRBV28 and TRBJ1-1; D is unclear. The CDR3 loop spans 13 amino acids. Trimming took off 6 bases at V and 3 bases at J, with 11 bases between the two ends. Germline V gives CDR1 MDHEN, CDR2 SYDVKM. CDR3 bases: TGTGCCAGCAGCGAGAGATTAGACACTGAAGCTTTCTTT. Its translation: CASSERLDTEAFF.

Details on this clone: A much larger clonotype is one base distant, so this may be a read error. The chain uses TRBV7-3 and TRBJ2-3; D uncertain. Germline CDR1 is SGHTA and CDR2 is FQGTGA. With 4 bases removed from V and 0 bases from J, the gap between germline ends came to 2 bases. The CDR3 spans 12 residues. The CDR3 DNA is TGTGCCAGCAGCTCCAGCACAGATACGCAGTATTTT. Translating it yields CASSSSTDTQYF.

There are a few counts of this clone. The V and J genes are TRBV29-1 and TRBJ2-1; no clear D gene. The CDR3 length is 13 residues. Looked up from germline, CDR1 is SQVTM and CDR2 is ANQGSEA. V lost 7 bases to trimming and J lost 3 bases, with 13 bases between them. The CDR3 sequence is CSDGGADYNEQFF. CDR3 sequence (DNA): TGCAGCGACGGCGGTGCGGACTACAATGAGCAGTTCTTC.

The chain couples TRBV4-2 to TRBJ1-4; D call uncertain. The V end was cut by 1 base, the J end by 8 bases, with 8 bases between. Germline CDR1 is LGHNA and CDR2 is YNFKEQ. The CDR3 runs 13 residues. The CDR3, as DNA: TGTGCCAGCAGCCAAGTGGAAGGCGAAAAACTGTTTTTT. This translates into CASSQVEGEKLFF.

This clone was counted a few times. V usage is TRBV7-2 and J usage is TRBJ2-2, with D maybe TRBD1 (5 bases). The CDR3 has 14 amino acids. V gave up 5 bases and J gave up 2 bases, with 9 bases separating them. Germline V lookup: CDR1 SGHTA, CDR2 FQGNSA. The CDR3 protein is CASSQTANTGELFF. CDR3 in DNA: TGTGCCAGCAGCCAGACAGCAAACACCGGGGAGCTGTTTTTT.

V and J are TRBV6-5 and TRBJ2-7; 8 bases line up with TRBD2. The germline V gene has CDR1 MNHEY and CDR2 SVGAGI. The CDR3 extends over 14 amino acids. The junction had 3 bases not matched to a gene; V was cut back by 0 bases and J by 5 bases. The CDR3 sequence: CASSYSGTRNEQYF. DNA for the CDR3: TGTGCCAGCAGTTACTCGGGGACTAGAAACGAGCAGTACTTC.

This sequence joins TRBV6-6 and TRBJ1-4; 8 bases line up with TRBD1. The CDR3 length is 14 residues. Trimming at V came to 6 bases and at J to 8 bases, leaving 8 bases not matched to a gene. Germline CDR1 reads MNHNY; CDR2 reads SVGAGI (reference sequence). The CDR3 sequence: CASSSTGGGEKLFF. DNA for the CDR3: TGTGCCAGCAGCTCCACAGGGGGAGGCGAAAAACTGTTTTTT.

This clone was counted only a few times. The V call is TRBV10-3, the J call TRBJ1-3, with a weak D call TRBD1 (5 bases). Germline assignment: CDR1 ENHRY and CDR2 SYGVKD. Trimming removed 3 bases from V and 0 bases from J, with 18 bases in between. The CDR3 consists of 18 residues. The CDR3: CAISDTRTTSYSGNTIYF. In nucleotides, the CDR3 is TGTGCCATCAGTGATACCCGGACAACTTCATACTCTGGAAACACCATATATTTT.

This clone showed up just a few times. V and J are TRBV2 and TRBJ1-5; a possible D gene is TRBD1 (6 bases). Germline V gene lookup returns CDR1 SNHLY and CDR2 FYNNEI. CDR3 size: 14 residues. The V end was cut by 4 bases, the J end by 5 bases, with 12 bases between. CDR3 region: CASSADRNDQPQHF. CDR3 nucleotide sequence: TGTGCCAGCAGTGCTGACAGGAATGATCAGCCCCAGCATTTT. Complete variable domain (other parts from reference TRBV2 and TRBJ1-5): EPEVTQTPSHQVTQMGQEVILRCVPISNHLYFYWYRQILGQKVEFLVSFYNNEISEKSEIFDDQFSVERPDGSNFTLKIRSTKLEDSAMYFCASSADRNDQPQHFGDGTRLSIL.

The chain couples TRBV4-2 to TRBJ2-7, with 8 nucleotides matching TRBD2. Germline CDR1 is LGHNA and CDR2 is YNFKEQ. After removal of 4 bases from V and 3 bases from J, the junction contained 5 bases not matched to a gene. The CDR3 runs 14 residues. CDR3 sequence: CASSRPGLGYEQYF. The CDR3 coding sequence is TGTGCCAGCAGCCGACCGGGACTAGGCTACGAGCAGTACTTC.

V usage is TRBV7-2 and J usage is TRBJ2-2, with no clear D. Trimming took off 7 bases at V and 6 bases at J, with 9 bases between the two ends. CDR1 is SGHTA and CDR2 is FQGNSA in the germline V gene. The CDR3 has 12 residues. The CDR3 loop is CASTVLAGELFF. CDR3 sequence (DNA): TGTGCCAGCACAGTATTAGCCGGGGAGCTGTTTTTT.